These T cell receptor beta chains were read from a single sample in a study of cytomegalovirus exposure and HLA in healthy donors. Sequenced by immunoSEQ multiplex PCR; TCRdb stores in-frame clones only, minus some. Among about 76,000 clones, 90% to 95% were seen once, and the ten largest hold 1.5% to 2%. The sequenced sample was PBMCs. These receptor sequences come from a young woman in good health and CMV-seropositive. The CDR3 runs from the conserved cysteine through the conserved F or W. The D gene is left open where the match is weak. Size values are once, few and many counts, or a class for expanded clones, and some rows have none.

size	V	J	D	DNA	CDR3
.	TRBV19	TRBJ1-1	TRBD1	TGTGCCAGCACCTCGGACAGGTGGATGAACACTGAAGCTTTCTTT	CASTSDRWMNTEAFF
.	TRBV4-3	TRBJ2-7	TRBD2	TGCGCCAGCAGCCAAGACTCTAGCGGGGGGGCCTTGCGTGAGCAGTACTTC	CASSQDSSGGALREQYF
.	TRBV6-1	TRBJ2-1	.	TGTGCCAGCAGTGTGGGGCTAACCAATGAGCAGTTCTTC	CASSVGLTNEQFF
.	TRBV19	TRBJ1-1	.	TGTGCCAGTAGTATAGGAGCGGCGTTGAACACTGAAGCTTTCTTT	CASSIGAALNTEAFF
.	TRBV27	TRBJ2-5	.	TGTGCCAACGGAGAGACCCAGTACTTC	CANGETQYF
.	TRBV5-1	TRBJ2-7	.	TGCGCCAGCAGCTTATCGGGAGCAGGTGAGCAGTACTTC	CASSLSGAGEQYF
.	TRBV10-3	TRBJ2-1	TRBD1	TGTGCCATCAGTGCTACGGGACAGGGCGTCGGCAATGAGCAGTTCTTC	CAISATGQGVGNEQFF
.	TRBV6-5	TRBJ1-6	TRBD1	TGTGCCAGCAGACTCGGACAGGGGTTTAATTCACCCCTCCACTTT	CASRLGQGFNSPLHF
once	TRBV5-6	TRBJ1-1	.	TGTGCCAGCAGCTTGGCAATGGGCACCCACACTGAAGCTTTCTTT	CASSLAMGTHTEAFF
.	TRBV4-1	TRBJ1-1	.	TGCGCCAGCAGCTCACGACAGTACGTGAACACTGAAGCTTTCTTT	CASSSRQYVNTEAFF
.	TRBV6-1	TRBJ1-1	.	TGTGCCAGCAGTGTAGACGGAGAGGGAATAGCTTTCTTT	CASSVDGEGIAFF
.	TRBV11-3	TRBJ1-1	.	TGTGCCAGCAGCTTAGAGAGGATGGTAGCTTTCTTT	CASSLERMVAFF
.	TRBV11-3	TRBJ1-3	.	TGTGCCAGCAGACCCCGGACTAAAAGCTCTGGAAACACCATATATTTT	CASRPRTKSSGNTIYF
.	TRBV7-3	TRBJ2-6	.	TGTGCCAGCTCCTACCCGAGAGGTTCTGGGGCCAACGTCCTGACTTTC	CASSYPRGSGANVLTF